The T cell receptor beta chain under discussion was sequenced for a study of CD8+ T cells in alopecia areata. The CDR3 sequence is 12 residues long. V gave up 7 bases and J gave up 7 bases, with 13 bases separating them. Germline V gives CDR1 SQVTM, CDR2 ANQGSEA. Extracted RNA was reverse transcribed, and the resulting cDNA served as sequencing template. Assay used: immunoSEQ multiplex PCR; TCRdb lists only in-frame clones, some missing. The sample yields under 200,000 clones, roughly two thirds seen once. The treatment was: oral pan-JAK inhibitor, 5-10 mg twice daily. The rearrangement joins TRBV29-1 to TRBJ1-4, with TRBD1 as a possible D gene (5 bases). Sequencing used CD4+ T cells sorted from blood, obtained at week 4, from a patient treated with tofacitinib. The receptor comes from a human donor with alopecia areata. CDR3 residues: CSAGGGLEKLFF. DNA of the CDR3: TGCAGCGCCGGGGGAGGGCTTGAAAAACTGTTTTTT.